The 31 T cell receptor beta chains given below trace back to one sample, sequenced in a study of cytomegalovirus exposure and HLA in healthy donors. The PCR used 60 Vbeta and 13 Jbeta primers. Sequencing was performed with immunoSEQ multiplex PCR; in TCRdb, only in-frame clones are kept and a portion is missing. The profile shows about 83,000 clones, about 77% of them singletons. The sequenced material came from PBMCs. The receptors shown here come from a man aged 60 to 69 in good health and CMV-seronegative.

The chain recombines TRBV7-8 with TRBJ2-1; D is perhaps TRBD2 (5 bases). The V and J ends lost 5 bases and 3 bases respectively, with 8 bases between them. The germline V gene encodes CDR1 SGHVS and CDR2 FQNEAQ. The CDR3 totals 13 residues. CDR3 loop: CASSPRDYNEQFF. The CDR3 DNA reads TGTGCCAGCAGCCCCCGGGACTACAATGAGCAGTTCTTC.

The V and J genes are TRBV10-2 and TRBJ1-3; D unresolved. V was shortened by 3 bases and J by 1 base, with 10 bases between the two germline ends. This CDR3 is built from 15 residues. Germline CDR1 and CDR2: WSHSY and SAAADI. The CDR3 DNA is TGCGCCAGCAGTGAACAACGGGTATCTGGAAACACCATATATTTT. This codes for CASSEQRVSGNTIYF.

The chain is built from TRBV7-2 and TRBJ2-1; D not resolved. Germline V gene sequence: CDR1 SGHTA, CDR2 FQGNSA. V was cut by 1 base and J by 10 bases, with 8 bases left in between. This CDR3 region has 12 residues. The CDR3 loop is CASSLVTGEQFF. CDR3 in DNA: TGTGCCAGCAGCTTAGTTACCGGGGAGCAGTTCTTC. The full variable domain, completed using reference TRBV7-2 and TRBJ2-1, is GAGVSQSPSNKVTEKGKDVELRCDPISGHTALYWYRQSLGQGLEFLIYFQGNSAPDKSGLPSDRFSAERTGGSVSTLTIQRTQQEDSAVYLCASSLVTGEQFFGPGTRLTVL.

The V call is TRBV19, the J call TRBJ2-1, with 11 bases identical to TRBD2. After removal of 6 bases from V and 5 bases from J, the junction contained 12 bases not matched to a gene. This CDR3 is 17 amino acids long. Germline V gene data show CDR1 as LNHDA and CDR2 as SQIVND (reference sequence). The CDR3 DNA reads TGTGCCAGTAGCCCGGGACTAGCGGATCCCTTAAACAATGAGCAGTTCTTC. This gives the protein CASSPGLADPLNNEQFF.

CDR3 in DNA: TGCAGCGTTGAACTAGCGGGGACCACTGGGGCCAACGTCCTGACTTTC. Its translation: CSVELAGTTGANVLTF. The gene calls are TRBV29-1 and TRBJ2-6; 9 bases map to TRBD2. CDR1 is SQVTM, CDR2 ANQGSEA, per germline. With 2 bases clipped from V and 2 bases from J, the junction kept 4 bases outside the gene matches. This CDR3 is built from 16 residues.

J is TRBJ2-2 and V is TRBV21-1; the table's D call, TRBD1, has no DNA check behind it. TRBV21-1 is assigned pseudogene status. CDR3 length: 13 amino acids. The CDR3 protein is CASSRTRGRELFF. CDR3 sequence (DNA): TGTGCCAGCAGCAGAACCAGGGGGCGGGAGCTGTTTTTT.

The CDR3 reads CASSVDIYNEQFF. The CDR3 region has the DNA TGTGCCAGCAGCGTGGACATCTACAATGAGCAGTTCTTC. The chain recombines TRBV5-6 with TRBJ2-1; D is perhaps TRBD1 (5 bases). The CDR3 totals 13 residues. Germline values: CDR1 SGHDT, CDR2 YYEEEE. V was clipped by 4 bases and J by 3 bases, with 8 bases between them. The full variable domain, with the rest looked up from reference TRBV5-6 and TRBJ2-1, is DAGVTQSPTHLIKTRGQQVTLRCSPKSGHDTVSWYQQALGQGPQFIFQYYEEEERQRGNFPDRFSGHQFPNYSSELNVNALLLGDSALYLCASSVDIYNEQFFGPGTRLTVL.

This clone was seen a handful of times. The chain joins TRBV2 to TRBJ2-3; D perhaps matches TRBD2 (6 bases). Between the trimmed V and J ends, which lost 6 bases and 9 bases, there was a span of 19 bases. CDR3 length: 14 residues. CDR1 is SNHLY, CDR2 FYNNEI, per germline. CDR3 amino acids: CASSLGTPEDTQYF. CDR3 nucleotide sequence: TGTGCCAGCAGCCTCGGGACTCCTGAAGACACGCAGTATTTT.

The chain employs TRBV27 and TRBJ1-1; no firm D call. V gave up 10 bases and J gave up 4 bases, with 10 bases separating them. Germline lookup yields CDR1 MNHEY and CDR2 SMNVEV (reference sequence). The CDR3 is made up of 11 amino acids. The CDR3 bases are TGTGCCACCGGCGGTGGCACTGAAGCTTTCTTT. The encoded protein is CATGGGTEAFF.

A few counts support this clone. The V gene is TRBV6-6, the J gene TRBJ1-4; 7 bases map to TRBD1. The CDR3 contains 15 residues. The germline gives CDR1 MNHNY, CDR2 SVGAGI (reference sequence). V lost 6 bases to trimming and J lost 5 bases; unmatched junction nucleotides: 9. The CDR3: CASRPRTGSNEKLFF. DNA for the CDR3: TGTGCCAGCAGACCTCGGACAGGTTCAAATGAAAAACTGTTTTTT.

The table lists this clone with a few counts. The chain combines TRBV10-2 with TRBJ1-1; TRBD1 might be the D (6 bases). In germline, CDR1 is WSHSY, CDR2 SAAADI. The CDR3 totals 14 residues. Trimming stripped 6 bases from V and 0 bases from J, with 11 bases between. Here the CDR3 DNA reads TGCGCCAGCAGGGACAGTGCATTGAACACTGAAGCTTTCTTT. Translating gives CASRDSALNTEAFF.

This chain uses TRBV5-6 with TRBJ2-7, with D possibly matching TRBD2 (6 bases). Germline lookup yields CDR1 SGHDT and CDR2 YYEEEE. This CDR3 spans 15 amino acids. V lost 3 bases to trimming and J lost 6 bases, with 19 bases between them. The CDR3 nucleotides read TGTGCCAGCAGCTCCCTCAGGGAGGATGAGGGCGAGCAGTACTTC. Translation gives CASSSLREDEGEQYF. The whole variable domain, remainder taken from reference TRBV5-6 and TRBJ2-7, is DAGVTQSPTHLIKTRGQQVTLRCSPKSGHDTVSWYQQALGQGPQFIFQYYEEEERQRGNFPDRFSGHQFPNYSSELNVNALLLGDSALYLCASSSLREDEGEQYFGPGTRLTVT.

The gene calls are TRBV27 and TRBJ2-7, with D tentatively TRBD1 (5 bases). The V end lost 2 bases, the J end lost 0 bases, and 11 bases lay between the germline ends. Per the germline V gene, CDR1 is MNHEY and CDR2 is SMNVEV (reference sequence). The CDR3 consists of 15 residues. Here the CDR3 DNA reads TGTGCCAGCAGTTTAGGTGGGGCACTCTCCTACGAGCAGTACTTC. Translation: CASSLGGALSYEQYF.

The gene calls are TRBV4-1 and TRBJ2-7, with 9 bases fitting TRBD1. Germline-derived CDR1 and CDR2 are MGHRA and YSYEKL. The V segment lost 1 base and the J segment 2 bases; nucleotides outside the gene matches: 3. The length of the CDR3 is 15 residues. The CDR3 region has the DNA TGCGCCAGCAGCCAAGGACAGGGGGGGACCTACGAGCAGTACTTC. Protein sequence: CASSQGQGGTYEQYF.

The chain links TRBV9 to TRBJ1-4; 7 bases fit TRBD1. The germline CDR1 and CDR2 sequences are SGDLS and YYNGEE. The CDR3 is 15 amino acids. J gave up 8 bases and V 3 bases, and 10 bases lay outside the gene matches. CDR3: CASSASGGEIEKLFF. CDR3 in DNA: TGTGCCAGCAGCGCCTCAGGGGGAGAGATCGAAAAACTGTTTTTT. Full variable domain (rest looked up from reference TRBV9 and TRBJ1-4): DSGVTQTPKHLITATGQRVTLRCSPRSGDLSVYWYQQSLDQGLQFLIQYYNGEERAKGNILERFSAQQFPDLHSELNLSSLELGDSALYFCASSASGGEIEKLFFGSGTQLSVL.

The chain links TRBV19 to TRBJ2-7, with 9 positions matching TRBD2. This CDR3 has 15 residues. Germline V gene data show CDR1 as LNHDA and CDR2 as SQIVND (reference sequence). V was pared by 0 bases and J by 4 bases, with 4 bases of the junction left unmatched. The CDR3 nucleotides are TGTGCCAGTAGTATAGACTCACTAGCGGGTTACGAGCAGTACTTC. This encodes CASSIDSLAGYEQYF.

This chain uses TRBV21-1 with TRBJ1-2. TRBV21-1 is marked as a pseudogene. The CDR3 sequence is 13 residues long. CDR3 sequence (DNA): TGTGCCAGCAGCAAAGGAGGCTGGAATGGCTACACCTTC. It specifies CASSKGGWNGYTF.

The chain has TRBV27 and TRBJ1-2; D might be TRBD1 (5 bases). Between the trimmed V and J ends, which lost 9 bases and 0 bases, there was a span of 5 bases. Germline values: CDR1 MNHEY, CDR2 SMNVEV (reference sequence). The CDR3 consists of 11 residues. The CDR3 bases are TGTGCCAGAGGGGCTAACTATGGCTACACCTTC. This sequence encodes CARGANYGYTF.

Turning to this clone: Other DNA sequences from this sample encode an identical CDR3 as well. The CDR3 sequence: CASSLTGTGGYEQYF. DNA for the CDR3: TGCGCCAGCAGCTTGACCGGGACAGGGGGCTACGAGCAGTACTTC. The chain combines TRBV5-1 with TRBJ2-7; the match to TRBD1 covers 11 bases. The CDR3 is 15 amino acids. V was clipped by 1 base and J by 3 bases; unmatched bases: 3. Per the germline V gene, CDR1 is SGHRS and CDR2 is YFSETQ.

The V and J genes are TRBV9 and TRBJ2-6, with D possibly being TRBD1 (7 bases). The CDR3 consists of 16 residues. Trimming cost V 3 bases and J 13 bases, with 23 bases left between them. CDR1 and CDR2 (germline): SGDLS, YYNGEE. The DNA of the CDR3 is TGTGCCAGCAGCGATAACCGGAAGGAGGGGGCTTTAGTCCTGACTTTC. Translating gives CASSDNRKEGALVLTF.

This clone was counted only a few times. This sequence joins TRBV7-2 and TRBJ1-1; 10 bases line up with TRBD1. The trim removed 5 bases at V and 3 bases at J, leaving 6 bases unmatched. This CDR3 is 15 amino acids long. Germline V gene lookup returns CDR1 SGHTA and CDR2 FQGNSA. CDR3 in amino acids: CASSASGQGYTEAFF. In nucleotides, the CDR3 is TGTGCCAGCAGCGCCTCGGGACAGGGGTACACTGAAGCTTTCTTT. Supplemented by reference TRBV7-2 and TRBJ1-1, the full variable domain reads GAGVSQSPSNKVTEKGKDVELRCDPISGHTALYWYRQSLGQGLEFLIYFQGNSAPDKSGLPSDRFSAERTGGSVSTLTIQRTQQEDSAVYLCASSASGQGYTEAFFGQGTRLTVV.

In its sample, this clone was seen once. The chain links TRBV30 to TRBJ2-7; 7 bases align to TRBD2. The junction had 6 bases not matched to a gene; V was cut back by 5 bases and J by 2 bases. This CDR3 contains 13 residues. The germline V gene has CDR1 GTSNPN and CDR2 SVGIG (reference sequence). The CDR3 nucleotides read TGTGCCTGGGAGAGCGGGGACCCCTACGAGCAGTACTTC. Translating it yields CAWESGDPYEQYF.

V and J are TRBV9 and TRBJ1-6; 9 bases fit TRBD1. Trimming at V came to 0 bases and at J to 10 bases, leaving 5 bases not matched to a gene. This CDR3 is 15 amino acids long. The germline V gene encodes CDR1 SGDLS and CDR2 YYNGEE. CDR3: CASSVEGTGNSPLHF. The CDR3 DNA sequence: TGTGCCAGCAGCGTAGAAGGGACAGGGAACTCACCCCTCCACTTT.

The chain joins TRBV6-5 to TRBJ2-7, with D tentatively TRBD1 (6 bases). The CDR3 sequence is 15 residues long. The ends were cut back, 3 bases at V and 0 bases at J, with 12 bases in the middle. CDR1 and CDR2 (germline): MNHEY, SVGAGI. The CDR3 loop is CASSYYQGSSYEQYF. CDR3 DNA: TGTGCCAGCAGTTATTATCAGGGGAGCTCCTACGAGCAGTACTTC.

In this sample, this clone turned up once. The chain combines TRBV19 with TRBJ1-2; D might be TRBD1 (5 bases). CDR3 length: 16 residues. The germline gives CDR1 LNHDA, CDR2 SQIVND (reference sequence). The V end lost 4 bases, the J end lost 1 base, and 16 bases lay between the germline ends. The CDR3 DNA is TGTGCCAGTAGTAAGGGGTCCCGATCTTATAACTATGGCTACACCTTC. Protein: CASSKGSRSYNYGYTF.

This chain links TRBV2 with TRBJ2-7; TRBD1 matches 7 bases. Germline CDR1 reads SNHLY; CDR2 reads FYNNEI. Germline trimming cut 9 bases from V and 0 bases from J; bases unmatched to any gene: 2. The CDR3 has 12 amino acids. The CDR3 DNA sequence: TGTGCCAGTACAGGGGACTCCTACGAGCAGTACTTC. Its protein product is CASTGDSYEQYF.

This clone was observed a few times. V is TRBV5-5 and J is TRBJ2-3; 9 bases are a match to TRBD2. Germline V gene data show CDR1 as SGHKS and CDR2 as YYEKEE (reference sequence). V lost 3 bases to trimming and J lost 0 bases; unmatched junction nucleotides: 5. The CDR3 covers 16 residues. CDR3: CASSWRGGGSTDTQYF. The CDR3 DNA reads TGTGCCAGCAGCTGGCGGGGGGGCGGGAGCACAGATACGCAGTATTTT.

This clone has only a few counts. The rearrangement links TRBV5-1 to TRBJ1-5; TRBD1 might be the D (5 bases). V dropped 1 base and J dropped 8 bases, with 13 bases sitting between them. The germline V gene has CDR1 SGHRS and CDR2 YFSETQ. The CDR3 length is 14 residues. The CDR3 DNA is TGCGCCAGCAGCTTGTCAGGGATGGTAGAGCCCCAGCATTTT. Protein product: CASSLSGMVEPQHF.

The rearrangement uses TRBV6-5 and TRBJ1-2, with 9 positions matching TRBD1. The CDR3 totals 14 residues. J lost 8 bases, V lost 5 bases, and 9 bases had no gene match. The germline gives CDR1 MNHEY, CDR2 SVGAGI. CDR3 in amino acids: CASSEQGARRGYTF. CDR3 bases: TGTGCCAGCAGTGAACAGGGGGCAAGACGAGGCTACACCTTC.

The V call is TRBV7-6, the J call TRBJ2-1; TRBD1 aligns across 10 bases. CDR1 and CDR2 (germline): SGHVS, FNYEAQ. This CDR3 is built from 17 residues. V gave up 1 base and J gave up 5 bases; unmatched junction bases: 8. CDR3 DNA: TGTGCCAGCAGCTTAGGTGGGCCCGGGACAGGGGACAATGAGCAGTTCTTC. Its translation: CASSLGGPGTGDNEQFF.

V usage is TRBV7-9 and J usage is TRBJ2-1; the D gene is possibly TRBD1 (6 bases). Trimming removed 5 bases at V and 7 bases at J, with 21 bases between. The germline CDR1 and CDR2 sequences are SEHNR and FQNEAQ (reference sequence). The CDR3 consists of 16 residues. The CDR3 bases are TGTGCCAGCAGCCCTACATCAGGGGCAGGTTGGAATGAGCAGTTCTTC. Its protein is CASSPTSGAGWNEQFF.